The text below deals with one T cell receptor beta chain. Its antigen remains unidentified. This sample was taken from a study of vaccination and CD4 T cells after COVID-19. The Oncomine TCR Beta short-read assay was what sequenced the DNA obtained from cultured CD4+ T cells. Each CDR3 protein is one row after TCRdb ran MiXCR on the PCR reads. The sample holds more than 6,500 distinct CDR3 sequences, roughly two fifths seen once. The treatment denotes: approximately 11-day PBMC culture with coronavirus spike peptide pools or control peptides (ViraFEST assay). CD4+ T cells that came from the unexposed donor were collected before the COVID-19 pandemic (2011-2018). The TCR was taken from a human donor in good health. The specimen was CD4+ T cells from blood, cultured in vitro.

The CDR3 protein is CSATLDTQYF. In DNA form, the CDR3 reads TGCAGTGCTACACTCGATACGCAGTATTTT. This sequence joins TRBV20-1 and TRBJ2-3; no clear D. Trimming took 4 bases from V and 6 from J, leaving 5 bases between them. The CDR3 spans 10 residues. The germline V gene encodes CDR1 DFQATT and CDR2 SNEGSKA (reference sequence).